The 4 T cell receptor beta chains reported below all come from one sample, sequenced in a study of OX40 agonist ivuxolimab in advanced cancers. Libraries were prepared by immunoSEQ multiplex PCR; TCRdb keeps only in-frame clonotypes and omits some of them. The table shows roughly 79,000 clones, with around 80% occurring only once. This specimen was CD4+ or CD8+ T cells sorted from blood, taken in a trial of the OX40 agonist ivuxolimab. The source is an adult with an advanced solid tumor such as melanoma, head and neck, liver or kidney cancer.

In DNA form, the CDR3 reads TGTGCCAGCAGTTACAGTCGGACTACCAATGAGCAGTTCTTC. It is translated as CASSYSRTTNEQFF. The rearrangement uses TRBV7-3 and TRBJ2-1; tentatively, D is TRBD2 (6 bases). V lost 6 bases, J lost 6 bases, and 15 bases lay in between. The CDR3 loop spans 14 amino acids. From germline, CDR1 is SGHTA and CDR2 FQGTGA.

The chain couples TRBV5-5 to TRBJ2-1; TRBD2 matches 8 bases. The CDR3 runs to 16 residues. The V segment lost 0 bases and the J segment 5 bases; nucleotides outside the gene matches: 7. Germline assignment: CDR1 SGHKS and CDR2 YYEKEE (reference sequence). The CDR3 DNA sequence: TGTGCCAGCAGCTTGGCTAGCGGGTCCTCAGACAATGAGCAGTTCTTC. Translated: CASSLASGSSDNEQFF.

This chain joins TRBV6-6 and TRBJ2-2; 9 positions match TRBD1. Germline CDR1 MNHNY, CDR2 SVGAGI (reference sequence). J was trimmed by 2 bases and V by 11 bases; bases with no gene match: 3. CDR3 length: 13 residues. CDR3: CAGTGSNTGELFF. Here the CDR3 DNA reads TGTGCCGGGACAGGGTCAAACACCGGGGAGCTGTTTTTT.

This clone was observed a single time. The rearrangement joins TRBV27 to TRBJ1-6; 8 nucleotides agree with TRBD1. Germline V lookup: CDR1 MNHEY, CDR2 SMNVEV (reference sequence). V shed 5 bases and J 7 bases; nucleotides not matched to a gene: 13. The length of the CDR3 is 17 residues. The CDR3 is CASSPRTGKGSNSPLHF. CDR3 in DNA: TGTGCCAGCAGTCCACGGACAGGGAAGGGCTCGAATTCACCCCTCCACTTT.